What follows are 15 T cell receptor beta chains derived from one specimen sequenced in a study of T cell changes during pregnancy in multiple sclerosis. The protocol was immunoSEQ multiplex PCR, while the TCRdb copy is restricted to in-frame clones and leaves out a portion. The sample lists 85,000 to 120,000 clones; about nine tenths were seen once. The material sequenced was peripheral blood, taken after pregnancy. The origin of the receptors is a female donor with multiple sclerosis, enrolled in a pregnancy study.

The chain recombines TRBV13 with TRBJ1-2; TRBD1 is a possible D gene (6 bases). The germline V and J ends were trimmed by 5 bases and 9 bases, with 19 bases remaining between them. The CDR3 spans 14 residues. Per the germline V gene, CDR1 is PRHDT and CDR2 is FYEKMQ (reference sequence). The DNA for the CDR3 is TGTGCCAGCAGCCAAAATACAGGGTCTTCTAGCTACACCTTC. It specifies CASSQNTGSSSYTF.

Notes on this clone: One end of the junction does not line up with germline, which may come from a read error. The chain combines TRBV19 with TRBJ2-3, with a tentative D call TRBD2 (5 bases). The CDR3 runs 13 residues. CDR1 and CDR2 (germline): LNHDA, SQIVND (reference sequence). The CDR3 reads CATVEEFTDTQYF. The DNA of the CDR3 is TGTGCCACCGTGGAGGAATTCACAGACACGCAGTATTTT.

The chain combines TRBV6-1 with TRBJ1-2; possible D gene TRBD1, 6 bases. The germline V and J ends were trimmed by 2 bases and 4 bases, with 14 bases remaining between them. CDR1 and CDR2 from the germline V gene are MNHNS and SASEGT. The CDR3 runs 15 residues. CDR3 DNA sequence: TGTGCCAGCAGTGAATTAGGGGGAGCCGCCTATGGCTACACCTTC. This translates into CASSELGGAAYGYTF.

V is TRBV5-4 and J is TRBJ2-2, with D unclear. Germline CDR1 is SGHNT and CDR2 is YYREEE (reference sequence). The CDR3 length is 14 residues. V gave up 3 bases and J gave up 4 bases, with 10 bases separating them. The CDR3 DNA sequence: TGTGCCAGCAGCTCCTTCACCGGCACCGGGGAGCTGTTTTTT. Amino acid sequence: CASSSFTGTGELFF.

The rearrangement uses TRBV30 and TRBJ2-7; 11 nucleotides match TRBD1. V trimming: 4 bases; J trimming: 6 bases; junction bases outside the gene matches: 8. This CDR3 is 14 amino acids long. Germline V gives CDR1 GTSNPN, CDR2 SVGIG (reference sequence). The CDR3 loop reads CAWTSGTGGSEQYF. CDR3 bases: TGTGCCTGGACTTCCGGGACAGGGGGGAGCGAGCAGTACTTC.

The CDR3 sequence is CASRHRRKGLVFVHEQFF. CDR3 nucleotide sequence: TGTGCCAGCAGACACCGCCGTAAGGGACTAGTTTTTGTTCATGAGCAGTTCTTC. J is TRBJ2-1 and V is TRBV6-4; 8 nucleotides align to TRBD2. Per the germline V gene, CDR1 is MRHNA and CDR2 is SNTAGT. The CDR3 has 18 residues. Trimming took 6 bases from V and 8 from J; bases not matched to a gene: 21.

Turning to this clone: The junction shows a germline mismatch at one end, possibly a read error. This chain links TRBV18 with TRBJ2-7; no firm D call. CDR3 length equals 12 residues. The germline gives CDR1 KGHSH, CDR2 LQKENI. Here the CDR3 reads CASSPRNGVANF. Written as DNA, the CDR3 is TGTGCCAGCTCACCAAGAAATGGCGTAGCTAACTTC.

This chain links TRBV9 with TRBJ2-5; maybe TRBD1 (5 bases). The germline V gene has CDR1 SGDLS and CDR2 YYNGEE. Trimming took 4 bases from V and 4 from J, leaving 5 bases between them. CDR3 length: 11 residues. The CDR3 loop reads CASSRGETQYF. CDR3 sequence (DNA): TGTGCCAGCAGCAGGGGAGAGACCCAGTACTTC.

The V call is TRBV5-1, the J call TRBJ2-6; the match to TRBD1 covers 7 bases. Unmatched junction bases numbered 4, after V lost 1 base and J lost 0 bases. CDR1 SGHRS and CDR2 YFSETQ come from the germline V gene. This CDR3 comprises 17 residues. CDR3 protein: CASSLRQGDSGANVLTF. The CDR3 nucleotides are TGCGCCAGCAGCTTGAGGCAGGGGGACTCTGGGGCCAACGTCCTGACTTTC.

V gene TRBV25-1 combines with J gene TRBJ2-3; unclear D gene. The CDR3 spans 17 residues. Trimming removed 3 bases at V and 0 bases at J, with 16 bases between. CDR1 and CDR2 (germline): MGHDK, SYGVNS. CDR3 nucleotide sequence: TGTGCCAGCAGTGAGATTGTCCGCACGGAGAGCACAGATACGCAGTATTTT. It yields the protein CASSEIVRTESTDTQYF.

The V call is TRBV2, the J call TRBJ1-2, with 7 bases lining up with TRBD1. V shed 7 bases, J shed 3 bases, and the junction held 5 bases outside the gene matches. The CDR3 has 13 residues. CDR1 and CDR2 from the germline V gene are SNHLY and FYNNEI. CDR3 protein: CASNPGTDYGYTF. The CDR3 coding sequence is TGTGCCAGCAACCCCGGGACAGACTATGGCTACACCTTC.

This clone appeared once. The chain joins TRBV6-1 to TRBJ2-3; the match to TRBD1 covers 9 bases. V was pared by 6 bases and J by 3 bases, with 1 base of the junction left unmatched. Per the germline V gene, CDR1 is MNHNS and CDR2 is SASEGT. The CDR3 sequence is 13 residues long. The CDR3 here is CASRGTGTDTQYF. The CDR3 bases are TGTGCCAGCAGGGGGACAGGGACAGATACGCAGTATTTT.

The chain uses TRBV6-1 and TRBJ2-5; TRBD2 aligns across 8 bases. The germline gives CDR1 MNHNS, CDR2 SASEGT. The trim removed 8 bases at V and 4 bases at J, leaving 9 bases unmatched. This CDR3 is built from 14 residues. This chain's CDR3 is CASGKREIGETQYF. In nucleotides, the CDR3 is TGTGCCAGCGGTAAGCGGGAGATCGGAGAGACCCAGTACTTC.

The chain is built from TRBV5-6 and TRBJ2-7, with 7 bases lining up with TRBD1. This CDR3 comprises 13 residues. The germline V gene has CDR1 SGHDT and CDR2 YYEEEE. Unmatched junction bases numbered 4, after V lost 5 bases and J lost 2 bases. In DNA form, the CDR3 reads TGTGCCAGCAGTCCGGGACAGACCTACGAGCAGTACTTC. Translating it yields CASSPGQTYEQYF.

This clone was observed a single time. The chain is built from TRBV6-1 and TRBJ1-2, with 12 bases fitting TRBD1. The CDR3 is made up of 15 amino acids. Germline V gene data show CDR1 as MNHNS and CDR2 as SASEGT. Trimming at V came to 4 bases and at J to 4 bases, leaving 4 bases not matched to a gene. The CDR3 DNA is TGTGCCAGCAGTGCCGGGACAGGGGGCGGCTATGGCTACACCTTC. Protein sequence: CASSAGTGGGYGYTF.